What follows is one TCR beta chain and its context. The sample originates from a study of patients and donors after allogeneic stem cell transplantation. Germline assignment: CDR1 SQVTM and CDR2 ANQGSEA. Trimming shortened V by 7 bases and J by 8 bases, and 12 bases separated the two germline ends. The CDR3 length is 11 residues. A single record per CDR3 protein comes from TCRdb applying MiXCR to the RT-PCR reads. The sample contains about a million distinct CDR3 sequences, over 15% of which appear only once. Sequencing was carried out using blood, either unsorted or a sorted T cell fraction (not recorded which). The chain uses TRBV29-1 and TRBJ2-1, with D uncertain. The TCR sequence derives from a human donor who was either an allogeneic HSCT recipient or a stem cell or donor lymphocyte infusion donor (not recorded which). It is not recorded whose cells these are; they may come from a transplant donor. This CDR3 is CSGTGRDEQFF. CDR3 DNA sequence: TGCAGCGGTACTGGACGCGATGAGCAGTTCTTC.